A single sample gave rise to the 17 T cell receptor beta chains below, sequenced in a study of OX40 agonist ivuxolimab in advanced cancers. The assay was immunoSEQ multiplex PCR, and TCRdb's table has in-frame clones only and misses some. The sample gives 20,000 to 30,000 clones, approximately 91% of which show up once; approximately 49% is in the top ten. This specimen consisted of CD4+ or CD8+ T cells sorted from blood, obtained in a trial of the OX40 agonist ivuxolimab. These receptors came from an adult with an advanced solid tumor such as melanoma, head and neck, liver or kidney cancer.

The genes are TRBV7-2 and TRBJ2-7; 9 nucleotides agree with TRBD2. The CDR3 extends over 15 amino acids. Trimming at V came to 6 bases and at J to 2 bases, leaving 8 bases not matched to a gene. Germline V gene data show CDR1 as SGHTA and CDR2 as FQGNSA. CDR3 in amino acids: CASRYGLAITYEQYF. In nucleotides, the CDR3 is TGTGCCAGCAGATACGGACTAGCGATTACCTACGAGCAGTACTTC.

The gene calls are TRBV2 and TRBJ2-2; no clear D. The CDR3 covers 13 residues. The germline gives CDR1 SNHLY, CDR2 FYNNEI. Trimming cost V 9 bases and J 3 bases, with 11 bases left between them. DNA for the CDR3: TGTGCCAGTTTAGACACCTACACCGGGGAGCTGTTTTTT. Protein product: CASLDTYTGELFF.

The chain employs TRBV7-9 and TRBJ2-1; 8 bases are a match to TRBD2. The J segment lost 9 bases and the V segment lost 2 bases, leaving 15 bases of the junction unmatched. CDR3 size: 17 residues. Germline CDR1 reads SEHNR; CDR2 reads FQNEAQ (reference sequence). CDR3 sequence: CASSLFMGGRTHSEQFF. For the CDR3, the DNA is TGTGCCAGCAGCTTATTCATGGGCGGGAGGACCCACAGTGAGCAGTTCTTC.

This chain uses TRBV7-8 with TRBJ2-5; D not resolved. Germline V gives CDR1 SGHVS, CDR2 FQNEAQ. V gave up 5 bases and J gave up 1 base, with 14 bases separating them. CDR3 length equals 15 residues. CDR3 residues: CASSLPRRLQETQYF. The CDR3 DNA sequence: TGTGCCAGCAGCCTACCACGACGGCTCCAAGAGACCCAGTACTTC. The whole variable domain, remainder taken from reference TRBV7-8 and TRBJ2-5, is GAGVSQSPRYKVAKRGQDVALRCDPISGHVSLFWYQQALGQGPEFLTYFQNEAQLDKSGLPSDRFFAERPEGSVSTLKIQRTQQEDSAVYLCASSLPRRLQETQYFGPGTRLLVL.

The rearrangement uses TRBV5-1 and TRBJ2-1, with a tentative D call TRBD1 (5 bases). Germline values: CDR1 SGHRS, CDR2 YFSETQ. CDR3 length equals 13 residues. Trimming removed 3 bases from V and 6 bases from J, with 10 bases in between. The DNA for the CDR3 is TGCGCCAGCAGCTGGCGACAGACCAATGAGCAGTTCTTC. This gives the protein CASSWRQTNEQFF.

The chain recombines TRBV7-3 with TRBJ2-2, with D hard to call. V lost 4 bases and J lost 4, with 16 bases in between. CDR3 size: 16 residues. The germline gives CDR1 SGHTA, CDR2 FQGTGA. CDR3 protein: CASSSRTSWSTGELFF. The CDR3 nucleotides are TGTGCCAGCAGCTCCCGGACCAGCTGGTCCACCGGGGAGCTGTTTTTT.

The chain links TRBV6-5 to TRBJ1-4, with D unclear. Trimming took 7 bases from V and 3 from J, leaving 15 bases between them. Germline CDR1 MNHEY, CDR2 SVGAGI. The CDR3 length is 15 residues. CDR3 DNA: TGTGCCAGCACCCCACGGGGAGAGCCTAATGAAAAACTGTTTTTT. Translating it yields CASTPRGEPNEKLFF.

The chain combines TRBV15 with TRBJ2-7; D not resolved. CDR1 is LNHNV, CDR2 YYDKDF, per germline (reference sequence). V gave up 0 bases and J gave up 1 base, with 10 bases separating them. The CDR3 totals 15 residues. This CDR3 is CATSRDRVVSYEQYF. CDR3 DNA: TGTGCCACCAGCAGAGATAGAGTTGTATCCTACGAGCAGTACTTC.

This clone was seen just once. V is TRBV5-4 and J is TRBJ1-2, with 10 positions matching TRBD1. The germline gives CDR1 SGHNT, CDR2 YYREEE (reference sequence). The trim removed 4 bases at V and 6 bases at J, leaving 12 bases unmatched. The CDR3 sequence is 16 residues long. The CDR3 DNA is TGTGCCAGCAGCGGGGGATTTCGACAGGGGGCTCATGGCTACACCTTC. This gives the protein CASSGGFRQGAHGYTF.

The rearrangement uses TRBV28 and TRBJ2-3, with D maybe TRBD2 (7 bases). In germline, CDR1 is MDHEN, CDR2 SYDVKM. The CDR3 loop spans 14 amino acids. Trimming took off 7 bases at V and 2 bases at J, with 13 bases between the two ends. CDR3 in amino acids: CASKLGGATDTQYF. Here the CDR3 DNA reads TGTGCCAGCAAGTTAGGGGGGGCCACAGATACGCAGTATTTT.

The J gene is TRBJ2-7, the V gene TRBV7-9; a possible D gene is TRBD2 (6 bases). This CDR3 is 16 amino acids long. With 1 base removed from V and 0 bases from J, the gap between germline ends came to 13 bases. Germline values: CDR1 SEHNR, CDR2 FQNEAQ (reference sequence). The CDR3 loop is CASSLVPGLPSYEQYF. The CDR3 DNA follows: TGTGCCAGCAGCTTAGTCCCGGGACTTCCCTCCTACGAGCAGTACTTC.

The table lists this clone with a count of one. The rearrangement links TRBV11-2 to TRBJ2-1; TRBD2 matches 14 bases. The CDR3 loop spans 19 amino acids. Germline V CDR1 and CDR2: SGHAT, FQNNGV. J gave up 6 bases and V 0 bases, and 10 bases lay outside the gene matches. CDR3 in amino acids: CASSLEGTSGSLWGNEQFF. CDR3 sequence (DNA): TGTGCCAGCAGCTTAGAGGGGACTAGCGGGAGCCTATGGGGCAATGAGCAGTTCTTC.

The chain joins TRBV9 to TRBJ2-2, with 10 bases matching TRBD1. From germline, CDR1 is SGDLS and CDR2 YYNGEE. The trim removed 3 bases at V and 6 bases at J, leaving 14 bases unmatched. The CDR3 is made up of 18 amino acids. The CDR3 DNA reads TGTGCCAGCAGCGCACCTTTCGACAGGGGGCGCAAGGCCGGGGAGCTGTTTTTT. Translated: CASSAPFDRGRKAGELFF.

The chain carries TRBV5-1 and TRBJ2-5, with TRBD2 matching over 15 bases. The J segment lost 2 bases and the V segment lost 4 bases, leaving 12 bases of the junction unmatched. The CDR3 spans 19 residues. Germline lookup yields CDR1 SGHRS and CDR2 YFSETQ. The CDR3 DNA reads as TGCGCCAGCAGCCGGGGACTAGCGGGAGGAACCGCGCCACAAGAGACCCAGTACTTC. Translating it yields CASSRGLAGGTAPQETQYF. Complete variable domain (other parts from reference TRBV5-1 and TRBJ2-5): KAGVTQTPRYLIKTRGQQVTLSCSPISGHRSVSWYQQTPGQGLQFLFEYFSETQRNKGNFPGRFSGRQFSNSRSEMNVSTLELGDSALYLCASSRGLAGGTAPQETQYFGPGTRLLVL.

The chain recombines TRBV25-1 with TRBJ1-2; the D is unclear. The CDR3 is 14 amino acids. Trimming took 4 bases from V and 1 from J, leaving 10 bases between them. Per the germline V gene, CDR1 is MGHDK and CDR2 is SYGVNS. The CDR3 region is CASSASPINYGYTF. CDR3 in DNA: TGTGCCAGCAGTGCCAGCCCCATTAACTATGGCTACACCTTC.

V usage is TRBV6-4 and J usage is TRBJ2-1; 10 bases are a match to TRBD2. This CDR3 has 15 residues. Trimming at V came to 5 bases and at J to 2 bases, leaving 3 bases not matched to a gene. Germline-derived CDR1 and CDR2 are MRHNA and SNTAGT. CDR3: CASSLGLAAYNEQFF. The CDR3 nucleotides are TGTGCCAGCAGTCTTGGACTAGCGGCCTACAATGAGCAGTTCTTC.

The chain carries TRBV9 and TRBJ2-4, with 11 bases that match TRBD2. The V gene's germline CDR1 is SGDLS and CDR2 YYNGEE. V lost 4 bases, J lost 5 bases, and 8 bases stayed unmatched. The CDR3 totals 16 residues. CDR3 bases: TGTGCCAGCAGCTTCTCACCGGGACTAGCGGAAAACATTCAGTACTTC. Translation gives CASSFSPGLAENIQYF.